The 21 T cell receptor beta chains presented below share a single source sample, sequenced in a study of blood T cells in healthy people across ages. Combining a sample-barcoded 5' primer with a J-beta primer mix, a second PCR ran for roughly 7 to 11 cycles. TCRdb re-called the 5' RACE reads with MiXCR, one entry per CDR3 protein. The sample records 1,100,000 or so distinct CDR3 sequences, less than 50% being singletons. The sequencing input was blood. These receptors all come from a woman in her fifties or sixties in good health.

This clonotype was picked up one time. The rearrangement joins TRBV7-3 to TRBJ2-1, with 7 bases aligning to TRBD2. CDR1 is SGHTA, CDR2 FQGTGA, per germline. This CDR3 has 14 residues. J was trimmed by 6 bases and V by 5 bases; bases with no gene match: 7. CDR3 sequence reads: CASSQSGNGNEQFF. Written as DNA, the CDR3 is TGTGCCAGCAGCCAAAGCGGGAATGGCAATGAGCAGTTCTTC.

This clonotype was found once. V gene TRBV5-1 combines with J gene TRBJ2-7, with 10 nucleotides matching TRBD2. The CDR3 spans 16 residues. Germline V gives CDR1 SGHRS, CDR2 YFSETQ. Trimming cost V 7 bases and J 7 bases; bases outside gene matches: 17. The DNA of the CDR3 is TGCGCCAGCCGATCGGGACTAGCGAGTCCCTACAATGAGCAGTACTTC. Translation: CASRSGLASPYNEQYF.

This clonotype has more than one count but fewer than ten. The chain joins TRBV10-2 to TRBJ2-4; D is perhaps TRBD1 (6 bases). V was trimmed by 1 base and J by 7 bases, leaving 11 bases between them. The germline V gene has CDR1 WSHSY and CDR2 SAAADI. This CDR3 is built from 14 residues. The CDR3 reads CASSEYGTQNIQYF. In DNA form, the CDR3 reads TGCGCCAGCAGTGAGTACGGGACACAGAACATTCAGTACTTC.

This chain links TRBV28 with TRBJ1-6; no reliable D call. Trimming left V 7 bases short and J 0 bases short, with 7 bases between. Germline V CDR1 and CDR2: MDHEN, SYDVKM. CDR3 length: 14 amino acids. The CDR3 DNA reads TGTGCCAGCATCCGGGGCTCCTATAATTCACCCCTCCACTTT. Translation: CASIRGSYNSPLHF.

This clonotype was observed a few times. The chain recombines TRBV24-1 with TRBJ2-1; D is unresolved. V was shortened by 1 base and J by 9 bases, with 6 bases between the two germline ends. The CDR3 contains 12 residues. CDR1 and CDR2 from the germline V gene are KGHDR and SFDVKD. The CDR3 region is CATSDFNGEQFF. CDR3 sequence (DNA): TGTGCCACCAGTGATTTCAATGGTGAGCAGTTCTTC.

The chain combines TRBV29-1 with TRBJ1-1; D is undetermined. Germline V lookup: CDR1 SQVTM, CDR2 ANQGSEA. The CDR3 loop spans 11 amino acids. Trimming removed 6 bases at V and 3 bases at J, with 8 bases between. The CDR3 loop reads CSVVPDTEAFF. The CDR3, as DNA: TGCAGCGTCGTCCCCGACACTGAAGCTTTCTTT.

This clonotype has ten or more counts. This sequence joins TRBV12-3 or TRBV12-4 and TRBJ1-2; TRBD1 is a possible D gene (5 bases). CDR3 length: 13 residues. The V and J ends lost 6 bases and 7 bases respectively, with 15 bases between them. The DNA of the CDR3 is TGTGCCAGCAGCGGGACCGGTACTGGTGGCTACACCTTC. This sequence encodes CASSGTGTGGYTF.

The CDR3 coding sequence is TGTGCCAGCAGCCAGAGGGCGGGGGTGGAGACCCAGTACTTC. Encoded protein: CASSQRAGVETQYF. This chain joins TRBV3-1 and TRBJ2-7; 7 positions agree with TRBD2. The J call is uncertain, as TRBJ2-5 better fits the DNA end. This CDR3 spans 14 amino acids. Germline CDR1 LGHDT, CDR2 YNNKEL (reference sequence).

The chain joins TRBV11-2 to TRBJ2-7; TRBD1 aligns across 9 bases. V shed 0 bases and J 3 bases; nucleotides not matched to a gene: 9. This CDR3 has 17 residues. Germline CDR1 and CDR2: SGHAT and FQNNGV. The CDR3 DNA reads TGTGCCAGCAGCTTAGATCGCATAGGGGGACAGGGCTACGAGCAGTACTTC. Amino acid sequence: CASSLDRIGGQGYEQYF.

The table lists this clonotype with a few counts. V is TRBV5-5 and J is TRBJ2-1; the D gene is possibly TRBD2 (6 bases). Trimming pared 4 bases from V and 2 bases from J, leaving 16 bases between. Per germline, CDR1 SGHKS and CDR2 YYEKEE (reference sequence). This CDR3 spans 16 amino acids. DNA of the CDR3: TGTGCCAGCAGCCGGGCCGGGACTCCAACCTACAATGAGCAGTTCTTC. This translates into CASSRAGTPTYNEQFF.

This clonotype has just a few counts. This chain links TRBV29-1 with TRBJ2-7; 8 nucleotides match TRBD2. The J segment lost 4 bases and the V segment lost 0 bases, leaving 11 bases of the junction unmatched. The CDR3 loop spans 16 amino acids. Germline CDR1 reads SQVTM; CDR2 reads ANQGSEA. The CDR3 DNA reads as TGCAGCGTTGAAGATCCGGCGAGCGGGAGCGCGTACGAGCAGTACTTC. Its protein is CSVEDPASGSAYEQYF.

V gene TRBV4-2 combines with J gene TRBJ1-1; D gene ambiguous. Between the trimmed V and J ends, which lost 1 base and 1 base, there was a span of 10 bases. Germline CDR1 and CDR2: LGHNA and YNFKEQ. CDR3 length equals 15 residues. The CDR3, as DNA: TGTGCCAGCAGCCAAGTTGGTCCCGGGAACACTGAAGCTTTCTTT. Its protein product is CASSQVGPGNTEAFF.

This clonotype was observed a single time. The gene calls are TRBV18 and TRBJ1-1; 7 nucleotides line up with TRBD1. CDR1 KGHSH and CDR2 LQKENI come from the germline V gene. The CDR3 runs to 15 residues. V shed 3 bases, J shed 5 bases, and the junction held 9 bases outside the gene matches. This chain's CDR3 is CASSPTSTGATEAFF. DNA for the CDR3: TGTGCCAGCTCACCGACGTCTACAGGGGCGACTGAAGCTTTCTTT.

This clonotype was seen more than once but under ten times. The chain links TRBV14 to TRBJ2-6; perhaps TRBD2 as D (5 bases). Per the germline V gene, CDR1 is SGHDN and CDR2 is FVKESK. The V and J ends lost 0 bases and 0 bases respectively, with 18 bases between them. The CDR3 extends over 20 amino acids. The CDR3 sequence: CASSQDFFKEGLSGANVLTF. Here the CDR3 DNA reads TGTGCCAGCAGCCAAGATTTCTTCAAAGAGGGTCTCTCTGGGGCCAACGTCCTGACTTTC.

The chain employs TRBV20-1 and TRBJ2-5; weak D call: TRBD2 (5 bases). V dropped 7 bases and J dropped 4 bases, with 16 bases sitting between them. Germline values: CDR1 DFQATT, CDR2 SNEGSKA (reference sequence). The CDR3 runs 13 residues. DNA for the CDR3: TGCAGTGTGAGGGTGTCAGGACGAGAGACCCAGTACTTC. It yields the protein CSVRVSGRETQYF.

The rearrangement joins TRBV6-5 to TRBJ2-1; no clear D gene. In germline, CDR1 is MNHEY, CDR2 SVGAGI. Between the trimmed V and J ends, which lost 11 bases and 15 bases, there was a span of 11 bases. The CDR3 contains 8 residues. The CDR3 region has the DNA TGTGCCGGCTTCTGGGGGTTCTTC. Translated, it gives CAGFWGFF.

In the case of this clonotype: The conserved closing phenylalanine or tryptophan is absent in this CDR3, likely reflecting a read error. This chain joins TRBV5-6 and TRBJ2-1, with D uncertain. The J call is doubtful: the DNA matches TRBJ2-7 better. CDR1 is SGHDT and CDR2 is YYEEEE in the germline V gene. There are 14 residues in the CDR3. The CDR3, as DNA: TGTGCCAGCAGCTTGGGCGAGCCTGCGGACGAGCAGTACTAC. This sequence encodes CASSLGEPADEQYY.

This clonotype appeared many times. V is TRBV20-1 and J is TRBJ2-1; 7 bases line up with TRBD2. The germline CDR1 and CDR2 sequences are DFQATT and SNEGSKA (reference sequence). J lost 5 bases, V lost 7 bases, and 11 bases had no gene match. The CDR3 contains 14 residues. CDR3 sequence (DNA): TGCAGTGGCGCGGCGGGAGCCCTTAACAATGAGCAGTTCTTC. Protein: CSGAAGALNNEQFF.

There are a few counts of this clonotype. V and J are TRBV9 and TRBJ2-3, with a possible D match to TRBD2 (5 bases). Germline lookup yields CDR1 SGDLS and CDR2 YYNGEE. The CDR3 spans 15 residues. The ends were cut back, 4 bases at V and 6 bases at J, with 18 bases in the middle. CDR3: CASSPRADPADTQYF. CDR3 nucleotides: TGTGCCAGCAGCCCAAGAGCGGACCCCGCGGATACGCAGTATTTT. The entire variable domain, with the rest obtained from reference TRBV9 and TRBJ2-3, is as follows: DSGVTQTPKHLITATGQRVTLRCSPRSGDLSVYWYQQSLDQGLQFLIQYYNGEERAKGNILERFSAQQFPDLHSELNLSSLELGDSALYFCASSPRADPADTQYFGPGTRLTVL.

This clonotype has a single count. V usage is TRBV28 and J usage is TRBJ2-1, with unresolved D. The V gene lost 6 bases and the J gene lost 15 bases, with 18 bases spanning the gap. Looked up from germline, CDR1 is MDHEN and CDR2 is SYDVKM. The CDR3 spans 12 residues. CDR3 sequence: CASRPTGRPPFF. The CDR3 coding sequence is TGTGCCAGCAGACCCACGGGCCGCCCTCCGTTCTTC.

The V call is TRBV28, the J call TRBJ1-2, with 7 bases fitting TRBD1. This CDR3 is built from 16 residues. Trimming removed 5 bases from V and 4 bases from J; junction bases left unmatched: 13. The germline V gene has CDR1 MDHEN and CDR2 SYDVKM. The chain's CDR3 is CASSGRDRGRSYGYTF. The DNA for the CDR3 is TGTGCCAGCAGTGGCCGGGACAGAGGGCGCAGCTATGGCTACACCTTC.